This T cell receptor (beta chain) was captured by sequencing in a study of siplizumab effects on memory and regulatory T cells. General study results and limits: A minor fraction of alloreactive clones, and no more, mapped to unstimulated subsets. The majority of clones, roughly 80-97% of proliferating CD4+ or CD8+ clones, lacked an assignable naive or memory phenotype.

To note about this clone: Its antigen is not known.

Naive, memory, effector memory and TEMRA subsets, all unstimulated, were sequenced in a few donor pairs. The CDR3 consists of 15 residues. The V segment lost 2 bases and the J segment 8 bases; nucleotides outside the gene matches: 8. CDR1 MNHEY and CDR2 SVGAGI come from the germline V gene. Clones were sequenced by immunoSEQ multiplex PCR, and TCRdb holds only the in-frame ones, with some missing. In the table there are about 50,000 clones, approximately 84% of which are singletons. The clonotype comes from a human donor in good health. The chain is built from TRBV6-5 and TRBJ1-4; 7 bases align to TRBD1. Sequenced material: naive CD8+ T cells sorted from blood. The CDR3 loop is CASSYTDRTGEKLFF. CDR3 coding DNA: TGTGCCAGCAGTTACACGGACAGGACTGGCGAAAAACTGTTTTTT.